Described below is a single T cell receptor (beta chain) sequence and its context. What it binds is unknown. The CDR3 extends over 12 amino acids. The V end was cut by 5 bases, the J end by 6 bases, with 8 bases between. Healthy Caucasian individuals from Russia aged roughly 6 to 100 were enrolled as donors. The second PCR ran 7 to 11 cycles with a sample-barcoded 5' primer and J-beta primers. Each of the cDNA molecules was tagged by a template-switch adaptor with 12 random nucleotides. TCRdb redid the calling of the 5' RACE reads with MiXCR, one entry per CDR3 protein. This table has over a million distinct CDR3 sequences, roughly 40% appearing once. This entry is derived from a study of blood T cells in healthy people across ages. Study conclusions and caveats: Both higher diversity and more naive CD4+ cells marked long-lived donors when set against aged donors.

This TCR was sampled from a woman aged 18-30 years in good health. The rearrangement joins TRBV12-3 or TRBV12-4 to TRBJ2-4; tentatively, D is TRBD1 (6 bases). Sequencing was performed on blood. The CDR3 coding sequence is TGTGCCAGCAGTGAGGACAGAAACATTCAGTACTTC. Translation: CASSEDRNIQYF.